Following are 3 T cell receptor beta chains from one sample sequenced in a study of post-analysis software for immune sequencing data. Unique-molecular-identifier-tagged TCR beta cDNA libraries were used. Via MiXCR, TCRdb re-called the PCR reads, giving one row per CDR3 protein. The profile covers 650,000 to 850,000 distinct CDR3 sequences, with around 46% appearing a single time and 4.9% taken by the ten largest. These receptors have no identified antigens. Notes on the study in general: Several TRBV segments occurring more often in patients than controls included TRBV5-6, TRBV5-1 and TRBV20-1.

The sample was blood. The receptors originated from a girl aged 5-17 years with multiple sclerosis.

This clonotype was picked up a small number of times. The V call is TRBV6-1, the J call TRBJ1-6; D is possibly TRBD1 (6 bases). There are 19 residues in the CDR3. The V end lost 6 bases, the J end lost 0 bases, and 21 bases lay between the germline ends. The germline gives CDR1 MNHNS, CDR2 SASEGT. This CDR3 is CASSPGWAGESSYNSPLHF. The CDR3 coding sequence is TGTGCCAGCAGCCCGGGGTGGGCAGGGGAGAGCTCCTATAATTCACCCCTCCACTTT.

The V call is TRBV28, the J call TRBJ2-5, with 7 bases lining up with TRBD2. This CDR3 has 15 residues. From germline, CDR1 is MDHEN and CDR2 SYDVKM. The J segment lost 1 base and the V segment lost 2 bases, leaving 4 bases of the junction unmatched. The CDR3 bases are TGTGCCAGCAGTTTACCAGCGGGGACCCAAGAGACCCAGTACTTC. Translating it yields CASSLPAGTQETQYF.

V is TRBV3-1 and J is TRBJ1-2; D remains ambiguous. Germline V CDR1 and CDR2: LGHDT, YNNKEL (reference sequence). The CDR3 has 13 residues. V gave up 6 bases and J gave up 4 bases, with 12 bases separating them. The CDR3 here is CASSRDLGYGYTF. The DNA of the CDR3 is TGTGCCAGCAGTCGAGACTTGGGCTATGGCTACACCTTC.